This TCR beta chain came from a study of T cell responses to AZD1222 COVID-19 vaccine. The CDR3 sequence is 16 residues long. V lost 4 bases, J lost 0 bases, and 15 bases lay in between. The germline V gene encodes CDR1 MGHRA and CDR2 YSYEKL. For this clone: Its antigen is currently unknown.

Produced via immunoSEQ multiplex PCR; TCRdb's table is partial and in-frame only. The sample has roughly 150,000 clones; 80% to 90% are singletons. Study-wide results and caveats: Repertoires were collected only later (after the peak T cell response had occurred). A mostly white British donor set with more females was recruited, and clonal diversity was possibly underestimated. Two doses of AZD1222 preceded a rise in Spike-specific TCR breadth and depth.

The sequencing used peripheral blood, collected on day 0 of AZD1222 vaccination. The rearrangement joins TRBV4-1 to TRBJ1-1; D is perhaps TRBD1 (5 bases). The origin of this receptor is an adult in good health. The DNA for the CDR3 is TGCGCCAGCAGCCCCTTTGTCGGGGACTTGAACACTGAAGCTTTCTTT. Amino acids: CASSPFVGDLNTEAFF.